This record covers a single TCR beta chain. This sample was included in a study of shared clonotypes between healthy human individuals. Clones were read by immunoSEQ multiplex PCR, and TCRdb kept only the in-frame ones, dropping some. Of over 2 million clones detected, about nine tenths appear once; the ten largest clones hold about 0.41%. CDR3 length: 15 residues. With 4 bases clipped from V and 5 bases from J, the junction kept 10 bases outside the gene matches. From germline, CDR1 is SGHTA and CDR2 FQGNSA. The clonotype originates from a man aged 18 to 29 in good health. Some clones in this sample may be carry-over from other donors' samples. The sequenced sample consisted of naive CD4+ T cells from PBMCs. Documented subset: CD45RA+ positively selected. This rearrangement joins TRBV7-2 to TRBJ1-1, with 7 bases matching TRBD1. CDR3 in DNA: TGTGCCAGCAGCTCTCCCAGGACAGGTCATACTGAAGCTTTCTTT. It is translated as CASSSPRTGHTEAFF.